The 17 T cell receptor beta chains below come from one sample, sequenced in a study of blood T cell repertoires in COVID-19. Libraries were prepared by immunoSEQ multiplex PCR; TCRdb keeps only in-frame clonotypes and omits some of them. The data show just over 250,000 clones, more than 75% seen once. Material: peripheral blood. The receptors derive from a man aged 35 to 55 who had recovered from COVID-19.

The rearrangement uses TRBV30 and TRBJ1-6, with 7 bases that match TRBD1. Trimming took 7 bases from V and 11 from J; bases not matched to a gene: 11. The germline V gene encodes CDR1 GTSNPN and CDR2 SVGIG (reference sequence). This CDR3 comprises 13 residues. In DNA, the CDR3 is TGTGCCTCGGCCCGACAGGGCGATGCACCCCTCCACTTT. Translating gives CASARQGDAPLHF.

This chain connects TRBV7-6 to TRBJ2-6, with TRBD2 identical over 7 bases. Germline CDR1 is SGHVS and CDR2 is FNYEAQ. Trimming at V came to 6 bases and at J to 0 bases, leaving 5 bases not matched to a gene. This CDR3 spans 16 amino acids. The CDR3 bases are TGTGCCAGCAGTTACGGGGGGAGCTCTGGGGCCAACGTCCTGACTTTC. Translated: CASSYGGSSGANVLTF.

J is TRBJ1-2 and V is TRBV6-1; 8 nucleotides agree with TRBD1. Losses at the gene ends were 5 bases for V and 2 bases for J; bases not matched to a gene: 4. This CDR3 region has 14 residues. Germline CDR1 is MNHNS and CDR2 is SASEGT. The CDR3 DNA reads TGTGCCAGCAGTTCGACAGGGGCCAACTATGGCTACACCTTC. Its protein product is CASSSTGANYGYTF.

The J gene is TRBJ2-1, the V gene TRBV19, with 13 bases that match TRBD2. The CDR3 extends over 17 amino acids. The V segment lost 5 bases and the J segment 4 bases; nucleotides outside the gene matches: 8. The germline gives CDR1 LNHDA, CDR2 SQIVND (reference sequence). CDR3 in DNA: TGTGCCAGTAGTCCAAAAACGGGACTAGCGGGGTACAATGAGCAGTTCTTC. As protein: CASSPKTGLAGYNEQFF.

This rearrangement joins TRBV27 to TRBJ1-5; D not certain. V lost 8 bases and J 6 bases, leaving 14 bases between the germline ends. The CDR3 loop spans 13 amino acids. Germline lookup yields CDR1 MNHEY and CDR2 SMNVEV (reference sequence). CDR3 bases: TGTGCCAGCGCCTCGGAGAGGAGTCAGCCCCAGCATTTT. Translated, it gives CASASERSQPQHF.

The V and J genes are TRBV14 and TRBJ2-3; D gene unclear. CDR1 SGHDN and CDR2 FVKESK come from the germline V gene. This CDR3 is 11 amino acids long. The V end lost 1 base, the J end lost 7 bases, and 3 bases lay between the germline ends. The CDR3 loop is CASSQAYTQYF. For the CDR3, the DNA is TGTGCCAGCAGCCAAGCATATACGCAGTATTTT.

The chain couples TRBV6-2 or TRBV6-3 to TRBJ2-1, with D maybe TRBD2 (6 bases). Germline V gives CDR1 MNHEY, CDR2 SVGEGT. V was clipped by 2 bases and J by 1 base, with 12 bases between them. The CDR3 runs 16 residues. The CDR3 sequence: CASSYRGAGSYNEQFF. The CDR3 nucleotides are TGTGCCAGCAGTTACCGCGGGGCAGGGTCCTACAATGAGCAGTTCTTC.

This sequence joins TRBV2 and TRBJ2-1; D may be TRBD2 (6 bases). Germline CDR1 and CDR2: SNHLY and FYNNEI. CDR3 length: 15 residues. V shed 0 bases and J shed 0 bases, with 6 bases lying between them. CDR3 sequence: CASSEAGGSYNEQFF. The CDR3 DNA sequence: TGTGCCAGCAGTGAAGCGGGGGGCTCCTACAATGAGCAGTTCTTC.

The chain couples TRBV27 to TRBJ2-1; 7 positions agree with TRBD2. Looked up from germline, CDR1 is MNHEY and CDR2 is SMNVEV (reference sequence). After removal of 2 bases from V and 8 bases from J, the junction contained 12 bases not matched to a gene. This CDR3 has 16 amino acids. Here the CDR3 DNA reads TGTGCCAGCAGTTTAGGGGGGGGACTTAACCGGGATGAGCAGTTCTTC. Amino acids: CASSLGGGLNRDEQFF.

The rearrangement uses TRBV9 and TRBJ1-1, with TRBD1 as a possible D gene (6 bases). This CDR3 comprises 16 residues. Germline V CDR1 and CDR2: SGDLS, YYNGEE. Between the trimmed V and J ends, which lost 3 bases and 6 bases, there was a span of 21 bases. The CDR3 reads CASSAARGASRAEAFF. CDR3 coding DNA: TGTGCCAGCAGCGCCGCCCGGGGGGCGTCGCGGGCTGAAGCTTTCTTT.

The rearrangement links TRBV7-9 to TRBJ2-7; 7 positions agree with TRBD2. The CDR3 runs 14 residues. V was pared by 5 bases and J by 3 bases, with 7 bases of the junction left unmatched. Germline V gene lookup returns CDR1 SEHNR and CDR2 FQNEAQ (reference sequence). Written as DNA, the CDR3 is TGTGCCAGCAGCAATCGGGGGGATCGCTACGAGCAGTACTTC. Amino acids: CASSNRGDRYEQYF.

V and J are TRBV2 and TRBJ2-1; D call uncertain. The CDR3 is 12 amino acids. The germline CDR1 and CDR2 sequences are SNHLY and FYNNEI. V lost 0 bases, J lost 6 bases, and 3 bases lay in between. In DNA form, the CDR3 reads TGTGCCAGCAGTGAAGCCGGCAATGAGCAGTTCTTC. Translation gives CASSEAGNEQFF.

This chain links TRBV29-1 with TRBJ1-4, with D tentatively TRBD1 (5 bases). Trimming removed 3 bases at V and 7 bases at J, with 12 bases between. Germline CDR1 reads SQVTM; CDR2 reads ANQGSEA. The CDR3 has 13 residues. CDR3 in amino acids: CSVDGREGEKLFF. CDR3 sequence (DNA): TGCAGCGTTGATGGCAGGGAGGGTGAAAAACTGTTTTTT.

The chain links TRBV7-2 to TRBJ2-5; 7 nucleotides agree with TRBD2. Trimming at V came to 1 base and at J to 5 bases, leaving 13 bases not matched to a gene. The germline V gene encodes CDR1 SGHTA and CDR2 FQGNSA. This CDR3 has 17 amino acids. The CDR3 loop is CASSLGLGGLDGETQYF. CDR3 coding DNA: TGTGCCAGCAGCTTAGGACTCGGGGGGTTAGATGGGGAGACCCAGTACTTC.

The DNA of the CDR3 is TGTGCCAGCAGTGAGGCTAGCGCAGGGGAGACCCAGTACTTC. The encoded protein is CASSEASAGETQYF. The rearrangement uses TRBV2 and TRBJ2-5, with TRBD2 as a possible D gene (6 bases). The V gene's germline CDR1 is SNHLY and CDR2 FYNNEI. V lost 3 bases to trimming and J lost 5 bases, with 13 bases between them. The CDR3 length is 14 residues. Filled out from reference TRBV2 and TRBJ2-5, the complete variable domain reads EPEVTQTPSHQVTQMGQEVILRCVPISNHLYFYWYRQILGQKVEFLVSFYNNEISEKSEIFDDQFSVERPDGSNFTLKIRSTKLEDSAMYFCASSEASAGETQYFGPGTRLLVL.

This chain links TRBV15 with TRBJ1-2; D is uncertain. Germline V gives CDR1 LNHNV, CDR2 YYDKDF (reference sequence). The CDR3 length is 14 residues. V lost 1 base and J lost 7, with 13 bases in between. CDR3 sequence: CATSRAERVSGYTF. The CDR3 DNA follows: TGTGCCACCAGCAGAGCAGAGAGGGTATCTGGCTACACCTTC.

The chain has TRBV2 and TRBJ1-6; TRBD1 aligns across 8 bases. Per germline, CDR1 SNHLY and CDR2 FYNNEI. CDR3 length: 15 residues. With V trimmed by 6 bases and J by 7 bases, 8 bases remained unmatched. The CDR3 protein is CASRGGDRTNSPLHF. CDR3 sequence (DNA): TGTGCCAGCAGGGGCGGGGACAGGACGAATTCACCCCTCCACTTT.